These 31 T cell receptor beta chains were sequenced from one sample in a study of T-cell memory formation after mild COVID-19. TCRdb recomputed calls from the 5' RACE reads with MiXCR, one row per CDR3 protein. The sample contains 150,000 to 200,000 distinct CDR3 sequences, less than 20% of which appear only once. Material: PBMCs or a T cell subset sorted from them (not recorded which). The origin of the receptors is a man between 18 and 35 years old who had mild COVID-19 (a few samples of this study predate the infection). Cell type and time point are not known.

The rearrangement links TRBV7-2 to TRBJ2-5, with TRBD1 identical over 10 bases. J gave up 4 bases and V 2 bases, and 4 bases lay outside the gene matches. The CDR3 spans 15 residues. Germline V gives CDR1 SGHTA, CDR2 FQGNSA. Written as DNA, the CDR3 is TGTGCCAGCAGCTTATTCGGACAGGGGGGAGAGACCCAGTACTTC. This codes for CASSLFGQGGETQYF.

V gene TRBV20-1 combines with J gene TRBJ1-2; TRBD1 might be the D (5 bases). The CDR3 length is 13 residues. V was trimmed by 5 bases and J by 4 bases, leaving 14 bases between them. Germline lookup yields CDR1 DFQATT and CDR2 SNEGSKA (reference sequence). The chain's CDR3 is CSAQTPGLYGYTF. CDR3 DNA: TGCAGTGCTCAGACCCCGGGGCTCTATGGCTACACCTTC.

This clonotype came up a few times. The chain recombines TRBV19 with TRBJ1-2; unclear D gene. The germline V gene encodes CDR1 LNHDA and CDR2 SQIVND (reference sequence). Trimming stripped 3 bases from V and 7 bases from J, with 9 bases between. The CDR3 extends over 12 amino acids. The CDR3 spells CASSIQDLGYTF. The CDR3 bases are TGTGCCAGTAGTATCCAGGACCTTGGCTACACCTTC.

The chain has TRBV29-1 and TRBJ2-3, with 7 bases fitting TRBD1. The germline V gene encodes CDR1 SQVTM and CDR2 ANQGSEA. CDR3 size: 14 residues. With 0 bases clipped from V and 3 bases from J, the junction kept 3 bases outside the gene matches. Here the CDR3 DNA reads TGCAGCGTTGAAGACGACAGGGCAACAGATACGCAGTATTTT. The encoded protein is CSVEDDRATDTQYF.

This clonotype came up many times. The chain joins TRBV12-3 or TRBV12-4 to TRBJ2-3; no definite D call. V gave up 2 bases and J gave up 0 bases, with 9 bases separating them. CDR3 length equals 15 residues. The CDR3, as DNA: TGTGCCAGCAGTTTAAGTCCCGTGAGCACAGATACGCAGTATTTT. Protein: CASSLSPVSTDTQYF.

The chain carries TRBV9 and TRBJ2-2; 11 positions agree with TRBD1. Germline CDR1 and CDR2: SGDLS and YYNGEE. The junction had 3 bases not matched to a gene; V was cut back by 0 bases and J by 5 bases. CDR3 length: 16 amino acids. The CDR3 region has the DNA TGTGCCAGCAGCGTAGGGACAGGGGGCGGAACCGGGGAGCTGTTTTTT. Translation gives CASSVGTGGGTGELFF. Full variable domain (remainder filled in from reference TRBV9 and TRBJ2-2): DSGVTQTPKHLITATGQRVTLRCSPRSGDLSVYWYQQSLDQGLQFLIQYYNGEERAKGNILERFSAQQFPDLHSELNLSSLELGDSALYFCASSVGTGGGTGELFFGEGSRLTVL.

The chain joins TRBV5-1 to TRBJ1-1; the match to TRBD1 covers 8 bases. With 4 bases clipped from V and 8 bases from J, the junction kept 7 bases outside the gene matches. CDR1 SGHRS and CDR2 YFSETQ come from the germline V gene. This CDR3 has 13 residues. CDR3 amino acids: CASSVDRVVEAFF. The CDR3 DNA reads TGCGCCAGCAGCGTGGACAGGGTCGTCGAAGCTTTCTTT.

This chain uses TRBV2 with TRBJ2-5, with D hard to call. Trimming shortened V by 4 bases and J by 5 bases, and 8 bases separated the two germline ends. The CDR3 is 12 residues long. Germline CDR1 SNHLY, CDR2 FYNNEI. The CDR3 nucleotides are TGTGCCAGCAGTGTGGGTCGGGAGACCCAGTACTTC. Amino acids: CASSVGRETQYF.

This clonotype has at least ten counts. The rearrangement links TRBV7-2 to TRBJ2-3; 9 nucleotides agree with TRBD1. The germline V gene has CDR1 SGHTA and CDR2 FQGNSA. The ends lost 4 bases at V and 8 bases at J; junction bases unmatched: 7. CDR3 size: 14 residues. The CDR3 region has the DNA TGTGCCAGCAGCTACAACAGGGGGCAGAGTACGCAGTATTTT. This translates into CASSYNRGQSTQYF. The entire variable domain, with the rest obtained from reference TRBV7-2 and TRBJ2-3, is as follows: GAGVSQSPSNKVTEKGKDVELRCDPISGHTALYWYRQSLGQGLEFLIYFQGNSAPDKSGLPSDRFSAERTGGSVSTLTIQRTQQEDSAVYLCASSYNRGQSTQYFGPGTRLTVL.

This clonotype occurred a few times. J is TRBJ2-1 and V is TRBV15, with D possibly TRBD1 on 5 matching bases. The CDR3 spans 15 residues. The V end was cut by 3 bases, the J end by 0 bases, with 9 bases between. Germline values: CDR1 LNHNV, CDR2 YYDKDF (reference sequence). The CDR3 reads CATSRAGNSYNEQFF. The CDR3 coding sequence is TGTGCCACCAGCAGGGCAGGGAACTCCTACAATGAGCAGTTCTTC.

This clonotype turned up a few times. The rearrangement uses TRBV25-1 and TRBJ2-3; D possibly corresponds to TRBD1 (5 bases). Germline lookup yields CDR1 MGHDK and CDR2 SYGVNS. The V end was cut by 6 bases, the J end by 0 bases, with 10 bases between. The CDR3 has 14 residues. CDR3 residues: CASRGDASTDTQYF. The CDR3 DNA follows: TGTGCCAGCAGAGGGGATGCTAGCACAGATACGCAGTATTTT. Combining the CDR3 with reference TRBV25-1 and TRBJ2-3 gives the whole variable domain EADIYQTPRYLVIGTGKKITLECSQTMGHDKMYWYQQDPGMELHLIHYSYGVNSTEKGDLSSESTVSRIRTEHFPLTLESARPSHTSQYLCASRGDASTDTQYFGPGTRLTVL.

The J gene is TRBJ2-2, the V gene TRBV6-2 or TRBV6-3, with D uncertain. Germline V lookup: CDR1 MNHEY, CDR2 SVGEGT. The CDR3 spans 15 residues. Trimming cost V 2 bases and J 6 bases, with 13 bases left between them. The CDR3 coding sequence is TGTGCCAGCAGTTACCACGGCCCCATCCCCGGGGAGCTGTTTTTT. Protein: CASSYHGPIPGELFF.

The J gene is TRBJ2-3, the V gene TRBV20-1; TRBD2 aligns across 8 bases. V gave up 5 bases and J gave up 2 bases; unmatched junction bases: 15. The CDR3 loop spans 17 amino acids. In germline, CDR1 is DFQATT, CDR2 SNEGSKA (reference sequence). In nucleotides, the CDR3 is TGCAGTGCTCCGAGCTTGGGGGAGCGGGGGACCACAGATACGCAGTATTTT. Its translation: CSAPSLGERGTTDTQYF.

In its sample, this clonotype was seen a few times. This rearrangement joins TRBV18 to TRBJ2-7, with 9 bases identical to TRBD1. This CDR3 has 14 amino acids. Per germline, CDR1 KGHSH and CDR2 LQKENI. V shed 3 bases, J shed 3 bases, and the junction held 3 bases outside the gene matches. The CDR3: CASSPGQGYYEQYF. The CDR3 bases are TGTGCCAGCTCACCCGGACAGGGGTACTACGAGCAGTACTTC.

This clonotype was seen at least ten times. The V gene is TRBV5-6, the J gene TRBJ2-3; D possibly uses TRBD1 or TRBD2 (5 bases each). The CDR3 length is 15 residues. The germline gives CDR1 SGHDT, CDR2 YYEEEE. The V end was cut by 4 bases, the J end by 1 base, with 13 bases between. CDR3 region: CASSLGTAGTDTQYF. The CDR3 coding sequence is TGTGCCAGCAGCCTCGGGACCGCAGGCACAGATACGCAGTATTTT.

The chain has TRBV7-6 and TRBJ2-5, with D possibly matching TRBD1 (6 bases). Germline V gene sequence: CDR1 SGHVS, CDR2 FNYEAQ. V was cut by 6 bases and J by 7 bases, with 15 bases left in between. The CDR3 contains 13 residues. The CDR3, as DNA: TGTGCCAGCAGTTCACAGGGTGACGGGACCCAGTACTTC. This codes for CASSSQGDGTQYF.

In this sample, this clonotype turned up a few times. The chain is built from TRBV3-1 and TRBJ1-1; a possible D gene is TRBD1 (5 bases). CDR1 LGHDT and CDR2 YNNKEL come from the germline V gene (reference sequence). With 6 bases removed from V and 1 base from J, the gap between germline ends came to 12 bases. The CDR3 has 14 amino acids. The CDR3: CASRGIDRNTEAFF. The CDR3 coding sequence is TGTGCCAGCAGGGGGATTGACAGGAACACTGAAGCTTTCTTT.

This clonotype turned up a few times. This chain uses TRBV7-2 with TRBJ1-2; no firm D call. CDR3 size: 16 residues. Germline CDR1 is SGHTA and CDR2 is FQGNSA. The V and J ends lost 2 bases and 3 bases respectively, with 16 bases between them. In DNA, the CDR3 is TGTGCCAGCAGCTTACGACCCCCAGAGTATGACTATGGCTACACCTTC. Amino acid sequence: CASSLRPPEYDYGYTF.

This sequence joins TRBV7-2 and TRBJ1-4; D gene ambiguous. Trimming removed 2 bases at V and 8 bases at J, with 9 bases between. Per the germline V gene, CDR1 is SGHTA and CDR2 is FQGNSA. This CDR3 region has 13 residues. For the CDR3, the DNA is TGTGCCAGCAGCTTAAGACGTGGGGAAAAACTGTTTTTT. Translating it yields CASSLRRGEKLFF.

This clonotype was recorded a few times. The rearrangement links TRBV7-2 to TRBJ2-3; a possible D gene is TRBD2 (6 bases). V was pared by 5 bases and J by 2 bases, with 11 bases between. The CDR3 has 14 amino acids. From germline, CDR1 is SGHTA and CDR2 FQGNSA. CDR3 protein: CASSRDFYTDTQYF. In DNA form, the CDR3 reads TGTGCCAGCAGCAGGGACTTTTACACAGATACGCAGTATTTT.

In DNA form, the CDR3 reads TGTGCCAGCAGTACCGACATGTATCAGCCCCAGCATTTT. Its protein is CASSTDMYQPQHF. The chain joins TRBV12-3 or TRBV12-4 to TRBJ1-5; unclear D gene. V gave up 5 bases and J gave up 5 bases, with 10 bases separating them. There are 13 residues in the CDR3.

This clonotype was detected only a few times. CDR3 in amino acids: CSATDPGSTNEKLFF. CDR3 in DNA: TGCAGTGCTACAGATCCGGGATCAACTAATGAAAAACTGTTTTTT. V usage is TRBV20-1 and J usage is TRBJ1-4; D remains ambiguous. The V end lost 4 bases, the J end lost 0 bases, and 12 bases lay between the germline ends. The germline CDR1 and CDR2 sequences are DFQATT and SNEGSKA (reference sequence). The CDR3 loop spans 15 amino acids.

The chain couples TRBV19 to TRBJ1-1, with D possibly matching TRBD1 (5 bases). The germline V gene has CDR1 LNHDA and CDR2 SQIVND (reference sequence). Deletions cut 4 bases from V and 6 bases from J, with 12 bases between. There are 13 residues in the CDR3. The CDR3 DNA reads TGTGCCAGTAGTAAAGGGGAGACTGCTGAAGCTTTCTTT. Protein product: CASSKGETAEAFF.

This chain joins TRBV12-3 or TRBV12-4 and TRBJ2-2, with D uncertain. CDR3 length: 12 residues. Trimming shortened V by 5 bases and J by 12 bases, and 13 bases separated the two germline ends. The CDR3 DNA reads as TGTGCCAGCAGTGCCGGGCAGAGGAAGCTGTTTTTT. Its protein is CASSAGQRKLFF.

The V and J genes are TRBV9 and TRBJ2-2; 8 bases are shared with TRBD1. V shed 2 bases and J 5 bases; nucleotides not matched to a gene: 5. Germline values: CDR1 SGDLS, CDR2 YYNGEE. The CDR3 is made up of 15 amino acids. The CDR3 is CASSVSDRATGELFF. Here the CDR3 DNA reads TGTGCCAGCAGCGTTTCGGACAGGGCAACCGGGGAGCTGTTTTTT.

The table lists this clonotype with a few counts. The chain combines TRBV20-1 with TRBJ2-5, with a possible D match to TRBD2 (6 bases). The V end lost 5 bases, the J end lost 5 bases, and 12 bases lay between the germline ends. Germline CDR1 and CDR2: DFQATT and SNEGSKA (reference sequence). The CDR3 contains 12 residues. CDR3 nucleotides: TGCAGTGCTCCTAGAGGGAGGGAGACCCAGTACTTC. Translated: CSAPRGRETQYF.

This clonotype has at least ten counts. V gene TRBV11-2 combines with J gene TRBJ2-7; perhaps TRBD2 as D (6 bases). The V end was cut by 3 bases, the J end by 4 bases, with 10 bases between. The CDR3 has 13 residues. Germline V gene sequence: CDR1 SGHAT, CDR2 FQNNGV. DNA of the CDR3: TGTGCCAGCAGCTTGGGACTGGAATACGAGCAGTACGTC. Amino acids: CASSLGLEYEQYV.

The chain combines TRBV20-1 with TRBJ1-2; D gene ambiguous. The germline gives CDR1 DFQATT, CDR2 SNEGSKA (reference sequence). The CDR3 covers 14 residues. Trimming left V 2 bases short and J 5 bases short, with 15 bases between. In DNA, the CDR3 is TGCAGTGCTAGACTTCCCGGGTCCCCTTATGGCTACACCTTC. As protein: CSARLPGSPYGYTF.

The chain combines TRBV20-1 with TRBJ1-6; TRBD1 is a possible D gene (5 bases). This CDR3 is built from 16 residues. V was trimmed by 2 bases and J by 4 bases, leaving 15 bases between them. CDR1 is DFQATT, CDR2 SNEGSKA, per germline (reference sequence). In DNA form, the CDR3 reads TGCAGTGCTAGAACTTCGGGACGGGGGTATAATTCACCCCTCCACTTT. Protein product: CSARTSGRGYNSPLHF.

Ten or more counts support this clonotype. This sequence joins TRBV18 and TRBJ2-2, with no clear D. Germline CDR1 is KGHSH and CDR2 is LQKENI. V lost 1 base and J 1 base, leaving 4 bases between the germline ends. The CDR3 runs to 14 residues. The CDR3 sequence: CASSPQGNTGELFF. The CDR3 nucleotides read TGTGCCAGCTCACCACAGGGGAACACCGGGGAGCTGTTTTTT. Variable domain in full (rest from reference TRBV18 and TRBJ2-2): NAGVMQNPRHLVRRRGQEARLRCSPMKGHSHVYWYRQLPEEGLKFMVYLQKENIIDESGMPKERFSAEFPKEGPSILRIQQVVRGDSAAYFCASSPQGNTGELFFGEGSRLTVL.

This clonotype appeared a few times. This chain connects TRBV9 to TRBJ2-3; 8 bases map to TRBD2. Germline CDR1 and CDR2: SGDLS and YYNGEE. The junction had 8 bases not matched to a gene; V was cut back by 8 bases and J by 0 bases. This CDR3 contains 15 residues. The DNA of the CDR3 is TGTGCCAGTACGGCGCGGGGGGTTAGCACAGATACGCAGTATTTT. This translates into CASTARGVSTDTQYF.